These T cell receptor beta chains were read from a single sample in a study of blood T cell repertoires in COVID-19. Here immunoSEQ multiplex PCR was the method, and the copy in TCRdb shows in-frame clones only, minus some. The sample has 65,000 to 90,000 clones, approximately 83% seen once. Sequencing input: peripheral blood. Receptors were obtained from a woman aged 60 to 75 with acute or convalescent COVID-19. Both conserved end residues are part of each CDR3. Each record gives: J gene, V gene, D gene, clone size, CDR3 DNA, CDR3 protein. D genes are given only for firm matches. Only some rows state a clone size, as once, few, many or a class for expanded clones.

TRBJ1-1,TRBV6-1,.,once,TGTGCCAGCCACGGGAAGGGGAGGGTTGAAGCTTTCTTT,CASHGKGRVEAFF
TRBJ2-2,TRBV5-1,TRBD2,.,TGCGCCAGCAGCTCCGGGGGGGCCGACACCGGGGAGCTGTTTTTT,CASSSGGADTGELFF
TRBJ1-2,TRBV6-2/TRBV6-3,.,.,TGTGCCAGCAGTTTGGACAGATCTTATGGCTACACCTTC,CASSLDRSYGYTF
TRBJ1-5,TRBV11-3,.,.,TGTGCCAGCAGCTTAGGGGGAGTGGTCCTAAATCAGCCCCAGCATTTT,CASSLGGVVLNQPQHF
TRBJ1-5,TRBV5-5,.,.,TGTGCCAGCAGCTTAACAGGGATTTTGAGCAATCAGCCCCAGCATTTT,CASSLTGILSNQPQHF
TRBJ1-6,TRBV6-5,TRBD1,.,TGTGCCAGCAGGCTGGGACAGACAAGTAATTCACCCCTCCACTTT,CASRLGQTSNSPLHF
TRBJ1-1,TRBV6-5,TRBD1,.,TGTGCCAGCAATCGACAGGGGGTCACTGAAGCTTTCTTT,CASNRQGVTEAFF
TRBJ1-2,TRBV12-3/TRBV12-4,.,.,TGTGCCAGCAGTTTAGACATTTATGGCTACACCTTC,CASSLDIYGYTF
TRBJ2-7,TRBV7-9,.,once,TGTGCCAGCAGCTTGGGAGCGGACTACGAGCAGTACTTC,CASSLGADYEQYF
TRBJ2-1,TRBV5-1,TRBD1,.,TGCGCCAGCAGCTTAGGACAGGGGGTGGATGAGCAGTTCTTC,CASSLGQGVDEQFF
TRBJ1-1,TRBV5-1,.,.,TGCGCCAGCAGCTCCCCGGTGGAGACTGAAGCTTTCTTT,CASSSPVETEAFF
TRBJ1-4,TRBV6-5,.,.,TGTGCCAGCACCCTCCTCGGGATTACTAATGAAAAACTGTTTTTT,CASTLLGITNEKLFF
TRBJ2-4,TRBV27,.,.,TGTGCCAGCAAAGCTGCGGACATCAAAAACATTCAGTACTTC,CASKAADIKNIQYF
TRBJ2-1,TRBV6-1,.,few,TGTGCCAGCAGTGAACTGGAGGGATCCAATGAGCAGTTCTTC,CASSELEGSNEQFF
TRBJ1-6,TRBV28,TRBD1,.,TGTGCCAGCAGTGGTACGCAGGGGGCTAATAATTCACCCCTCCACTTT,CASSGTQGANNSPLHF
TRBJ2-1,TRBV5-1,TRBD2,once,TGCGCCAGCAGCTCACAGGGGACTAGCGAATACAATGAGCAGTTCTTC,CASSSQGTSEYNEQFF
TRBJ2-7,TRBV19,TRBD1,.,TGTGCCAGTAGTACCCAACCGGGACAGATACCCTACGAGCAGTACTTC,CASSTQPGQIPYEQYF
TRBJ1-1,TRBV2,.,few,TGTGCCAGCAGTTATTTCACTGAAGCTTTCTTT,CASSYFTEAFF
TRBJ2-5,TRBV4-1,.,.,TGCGCCAGCAGCCAAGATCTTCAGGCGGAGACCCAGTACTTC,CASSQDLQAETQYF
TRBJ2-5,TRBV10-3,TRBD1,.,TGTGCCATCAGTGAGGGGGCTAGGCAGGGGGCAAAGACCCAGTACTTC,CAISEGARQGAKTQYF
TRBJ2-1,TRBV2,TRBD1,.,TGTGCCAGCAGTGGCGGACAGGGCTCCTACAATGAGCAGTTCTTC,CASSGGQGSYNEQFF
TRBJ2-2,TRBV24-1,TRBD1,once,TGTGCCACCAGTGAACAGGGGACCTGGGAGCTGTTTTTT,CATSEQGTWELFF
TRBJ1-5,TRBV6-5,.,.,TGTGCCACTGACAGACAGACAGCCCAGCCCCAGCATTTT,CATDRQTAQPQHF
TRBJ1-2,TRBV2,.,.,TGTGCCAGCAGTGCCCAAGGGGGTAACTATGGCTACACCTTC,CASSAQGGNYGYTF
TRBJ1-1,TRBV5-1,TRBD1,.,TGCGCCAGCAGCTCCGGGGGGACAGGCTCTGAAGCTTTCTTT,CASSSGGTGSEAFF
TRBJ1-3,TRBV9,.,.,TGTGCCAGCGGACCCAGGGCGCCAAACACCATATATTTT,CASGPRAPNTIYF
TRBJ1-3,TRBV27,TRBD1,.,TGTGCCAGCAGTGGGACAGGGACTGGAAACACCATATATTTT,CASSGTGTGNTIYF
TRBJ2-6,TRBV6-4,.,few,TGTGCCAGCAGTTCTACAGGGTCGGGGCCGTCTGGGGCCAACGTCCTGACTTTC,CASSSTGSGPSGANVLTF
TRBJ1-1,TRBV12-3/TRBV12-4,TRBD1,once,TGTGCCAGCCAAACAGGGGTATCTGAAGCTTTCTTT,CASQTGVSEAFF
TRBJ2-5,TRBV11-2,TRBD2,.,TGTGCCAGCAGCTTAGAGGGAGCGACTAGCGGGGTAGAGACCCAGTACTTC,CASSLEGATSGVETQYF
TRBJ2-3,TRBV20-1,.,.,TGCAGTGCTAGCTCAGATACGCAGTATTTT,CSASSDTQYF
TRBJ1-4,TRBV15,TRBD1,.,TGTGCCACCGCGGCCAGGGGGCTGGATGAAAAACTGTTTTTT,CATAARGLDEKLFF
TRBJ1-1,TRBV19,.,once,TGTGCCAGTAACGGTGGCAGGGTGAACACTGAAGCTTTCTTT,CASNGGRVNTEAFF
TRBJ1-3,TRBV28,TRBD1,.,TGTGCCAGCAACCAGGACAGGGGACGAAACACCATATATTTT,CASNQDRGRNTIYF
TRBJ1-2,TRBV19,TRBD1,once,TGTGCCAGTAGTCCATGGACAGGGGGCAACTATGGCTACACCTTC,CASSPWTGGNYGYTF
TRBJ2-7,TRBV10-1,TRBD2,.,TGCGCCAGCAGTGAGACGGGGGGCTCCTACGAGCAGTACTTC,CASSETGGSYEQYF
TRBJ1-1,TRBV4-2,.,.,TGTGCCAGCAGCCCCGGGACACTTAACACTGAAGCTTTCTTT,CASSPGTLNTEAFF
TRBJ2-7,TRBV10-2,TRBD1,.,TGCGCCAGCAGATCCGGGACAGGCTACGAGCAGTACTTC,CASRSGTGYEQYF
TRBJ2-3,TRBV21-1,.,few,TGTGCCAGCAGCAAGGGAGACAGGACCTCCACAGATACGCAGTATTTT,CASSKGDRTSTDTQYF
TRBJ2-3,TRBV3-1/TRBV3-2,TRBD2,.,TGTGCCAGCAGCCCCCCGGGACTAGCGGGGAATACGCAGTATTTT,CASSPPGLAGNTQYF
TRBJ1-2,TRBV12-3/TRBV12-4,TRBD1,.,TGTGCCACCTACACAGGGGATGGCTACACCTTC,CATYTGDGYTF
TRBJ1-3,TRBV9,TRBD1,.,TGTGCCAGCAGCCCCTCGGGACAGCTCTCTGGAAACACCATATATTTT,CASSPSGQLSGNTIYF